The sequence of this TCR beta chain was determined in a study of T cells expressing NK-cell markers (dated by TCRdb to 2019 to 2021). Looking at the study overall: TCR beta-chain repertoires were profiled in sorted CD3+CD56+NKG2C+, CD3+CD56+NKG2C- and CD3+CD56-NKG2C+ T-cell subsets from fewer than 10 donors. The eight sequenced donors were randomly selected healthy volunteers, three men and five women. Sequencing of the libraries produced 2 x 150 bp reads on Illumina HiSeq 2000/2500, MiSeq or NextSeq. Of the eight sequenced donors, seven were found to be HCMV-seropositive and one was found to be HCMV-seronegative. General conclusions and limits of the study: Those dominant clonotypes were again the most abundant among CD3+CD56-NKG2C+ cells in a few donors, at roughly 25-65%. Whether the expanded NKG2C-expressing T cell clones were specific for HCMV antigens was left unclear. For roughly six donors, the dominant CD3+CD56+NKG2C+ clonotypes were among the top 10 CD8+ clonotypes and accounted for about 1.0-8% of CD8+ T cells.

As encoded in the germline V gene, CDR1 is KGHSH while CDR2 is LQKENI. The CDR3, from cysteine to phenylalanine, totals 14 residues. DNA is not on record. The sequencing machine was an Illumina HiSeq 2000. The TCR beta cDNA libraries were made using 5'RACE template switching, a step that added both a universal primer site and unique molecular identifiers. cDNA synthesis was primed from the TCR beta constant segment, followed by two successive PCR amplification steps. Per the authors' processing: MIGEC was used to demultiplex reads and group reads by UMI, and MiTCR was used to assemble and quantify clonotypes. Only TCR cDNA sequences supported by at least two reads were kept to exclude erroneous sequences. The tcR package was used for downstream repertoire analysis, and clonotypes were matched between fractions using CDR3 nucleotide sequence together with V segment. Antigen specificity was annotated against VDJdb with VDJmatch, allowing one amino acid substitution in CDR3. TCRdb reprocessed the reads, and each CDR3 protein sequence is entered once, without DNA. The V and J calls reflect TCRdb's pipeline rather than the authors' work. This sample's table carries about 390,000 distinct CDR3 sequences. Together, the top ten hold about 11% of the sample.

A commercial ELISA kit detecting HCMV-specific IgG in serum was used to determine HCMV serostatus. Peripheral blood mononuclear cells were isolated from blood by Ficoll density gradient centrifugation. With regard to this clonotype: The target of this receptor is not known.

Sequencing input: blood T cells: a sorted CD56 or NKG2C T cell subset, CD4+ or CD8+ T cells, or bulk PBMC T cells (not recorded which). This clonotype was sampled from a woman aged 45 to 65 in good health. Donor details come from another sample of the same person, matched by shared clones. This chain joins TRBV18 to TRBJ1-1. The CDR3 corresponds to CASSQLGQNTEAFF. With the portions outside the CDR3 filled from the reference TRBV18 and TRBJ1-1 genes, the complete variable region becomes NAGVMQNPRHLVRRRGQEARLRCSPMKGHSHVYWYRQLPEEGLKFMVYLQKENIIDESGMPKERFSAEFPKEGPSILRIQQVVRGDSAAYFCASSQLGQNTEAFFGQGTRLTVV.